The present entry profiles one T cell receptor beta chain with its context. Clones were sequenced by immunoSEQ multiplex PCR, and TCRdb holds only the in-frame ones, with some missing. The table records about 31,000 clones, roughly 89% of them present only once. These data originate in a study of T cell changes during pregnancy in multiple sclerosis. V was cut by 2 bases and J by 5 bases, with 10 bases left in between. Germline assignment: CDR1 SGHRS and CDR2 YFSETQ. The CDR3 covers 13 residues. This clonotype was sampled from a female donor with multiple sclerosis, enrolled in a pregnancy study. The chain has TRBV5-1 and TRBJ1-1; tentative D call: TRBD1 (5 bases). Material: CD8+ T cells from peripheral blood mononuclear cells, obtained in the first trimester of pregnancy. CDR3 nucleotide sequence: TGCGCCAGCAGCTTTGGGGGGGGAACTGAAGCTTTCTTT. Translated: CASSFGGGTEAFF.